These 28 T cell receptor beta chains were sequenced from one sample in a study of T cells in Graves' hyperthyroidism and ophthalmopathy. Amplified regions were TCR beta CDR3 sequences from RNA transcripts. A first-round RT-PCR of the TCR CDR3 used the HTBI primer set. TCRdb called the multiplex PCR reads again in MiXCR, with one record for every CDR3 protein. The sample lists some 200,000 distinct CDR3 sequences; less than 20% were seen once. Sequencing was done on a sample of blood. The receptors originated from a woman in her forties or fifties with Graves' hyperthyroidism.

This clonotype was found a few times. The J gene is TRBJ2-4, the V gene TRBV20-1, with D perhaps given as TRBD1 or TRBD2 (6 bases each). Trimming removed 0 bases at V and 1 base at J, with 13 bases between. CDR1 and CDR2 (germline): DFQATT, SNEGSKA (reference sequence). There are 16 residues in the CDR3. This chain's CDR3 is CSARETGARAKNIQYF. In DNA, the CDR3 is TGCAGTGCTAGAGAGACGGGGGCGAGGGCCAAAAACATTCAGTACTTC.

Many counts were recorded for this clonotype. This chain connects TRBV11-2 to TRBJ2-5; no definite D call. This CDR3 contains 14 residues. Germline loops: CDR1 SGHAT, CDR2 FQNNGV. V dropped 1 base and J dropped 6 bases, with 12 bases sitting between them. The chain's CDR3 is CASSLGEVVKTQYF. The CDR3 DNA reads as TGTGCCAGCAGCTTAGGTGAGGTGGTAAAGACCCAGTACTTC. The full variable domain, completed using reference TRBV11-2 and TRBJ2-5, is EAGVAQSPRYKIIEKRQSVAFWCNPISGHATLYWYQQILGQGPKLLIQFQNNGVVDDSQLPKDRFSAERLKGVDSTLKIQPAKLEDSAVYLCASSLGEVVKTQYFGPGTRLLVL.

This clonotype was counted many times. This chain links TRBV7-2 with TRBJ2-5, with D uncertain. V shed 5 bases and J shed 14 bases, with 18 bases lying between them. The CDR3 sequence is 12 residues long. Germline CDR1 SGHTA, CDR2 FQGNSA. CDR3 loop: CASSTSFAMPYF. As DNA, the CDR3 is TGTGCCAGCAGCACCTCTTTTGCGATGCCCTACTTC. Using reference TRBV7-2 and TRBJ2-5 for the parts outside the CDR3, the full variable domain is GAGVSQSPSNKVTEKGKDVELRCDPISGHTALYWYRQSLGQGLEFLIYFQGNSAPDKSGLPSDRFSAERTGGSVSTLTIQRTQQEDSAVYLCASSTSFAMPYFGPGTRLLVL.

The rearrangement joins TRBV24-1 to TRBJ2-7, with D unclear. The CDR3 sequence is 11 residues long. Trimming removed 10 bases from V and 3 bases from J, with 9 bases in between. In germline, CDR1 is KGHDR, CDR2 SFDVKD. CDR3 coding DNA: TGTGCCACTCAAGACCGCTACGAGCAGTACTTC. Protein: CATQDRYEQYF.

Ten or more counts support this clonotype. J is TRBJ2-7 and V is TRBV2, with 7 bases lining up with TRBD1. Germline trimming cut 6 bases from V and 3 bases from J; bases unmatched to any gene: 2. The CDR3 covers 12 residues. The germline V gene encodes CDR1 SNHLY and CDR2 FYNNEI. The CDR3 DNA reads TGTGCCAGCAGCCGACAGGGCTACGAGCAGTACTTC. This sequence encodes CASSRQGYEQYF. Full variable domain (missing parts from reference TRBV2 and TRBJ2-7): EPEVTQTPSHQVTQMGQEVILRCVPISNHLYFYWYRQILGQKVEFLVSFYNNEISEKSEIFDDQFSVERPDGSNFTLKIRSTKLEDSAMYFCASSRQGYEQYFGPGTRLTVT.

The chain carries TRBV7-9 and TRBJ1-2; TRBD1 is a possible D gene (5 bases). The germline V gene encodes CDR1 SEHNR and CDR2 FQNEAQ (reference sequence). Between the trimmed V and J ends, which lost 5 bases and 5 bases, there was a span of 12 bases. The CDR3 consists of 13 residues. CDR3 coding DNA: TGTGCCAGCAGCCTTTTCAGGGAGTATGGCTACACCTTC. Its protein product is CASSLFREYGYTF.

This clonotype was detected many times. The chain carries TRBV12-3 or TRBV12-4 and TRBJ2-7, with D perhaps TRBD1 (5 bases). The CDR3 runs to 15 residues. The V and J ends lost 1 base and 9 bases respectively, with 19 bases between them. The CDR3 DNA is TGTGCCAGCAGTTTAGGGTGGGTCAGGGCCCTGGGGCAGTACTTC. Translating it yields CASSLGWVRALGQYF.

This clonotype was detected ten times or more. The chain uses TRBV28 and TRBJ1-1; D ambiguous. Germline V gives CDR1 MDHEN, CDR2 SYDVKM. V lost 5 bases, J lost 1 base, and 14 bases lay in between. The CDR3 consists of 15 residues. The CDR3 reads CASSEFGQKNTEAFF. The DNA of the CDR3 is TGTGCCAGCAGTGAATTCGGGCAAAAGAACACTGAAGCTTTCTTT. Based on the CDR3 plus reference TRBV28 and TRBJ1-1, the full variable domain is DVKVTQSSRYLVKRTGEKVFLECVQDMDHENMFWYRQDPGLGLRLIYFSYDVKMKEKGDIPEGYSVSREKKERFSLILESASTNQTSMYLCASSEFGQKNTEAFFGQGTRLTVV.

A remark on this clonotype: A read error is possible here, since a much larger clone lies one base away. The chain links TRBV24-1 to TRBJ2-1; perhaps TRBD2 as D (6 bases). The J call is doubtful: the DNA matches TRBJ2-7 better. Germline V gene data show CDR1 as KGHDR and CDR2 as SFDVKD. The CDR3 extends over 16 amino acids. DNA of the CDR3: TGTGCCACCAGTGACCTCGGAGGGAACTCCTACAATGAGCAGTACTTC. Residues: CATSDLGGNSYNEQYF.

The chain carries TRBV19 and TRBJ2-1; 7 bases match TRBD1. With 5 bases clipped from V and 9 bases from J, the junction kept 7 bases outside the gene matches. CDR3 length equals 13 residues. Germline V CDR1 and CDR2: LNHDA, SQIVND (reference sequence). CDR3 residues: CASSSDRVGEQFF. Here the CDR3 DNA reads TGTGCCAGTAGTTCCGACAGGGTAGGTGAGCAGTTCTTC.

There are many counts of this clonotype. V and J are TRBV12-3 or TRBV12-4 and TRBJ1-1; possibly TRBD1 for D (6 bases). V lost 7 bases to trimming and J lost 5 bases, with 11 bases between them. CDR3 length: 12 residues. For the CDR3, the DNA is TGTGCCAGCACTTCGGGGGCAACTGAAGCTTTCTTT. This translates into CASTSGATEAFF.

This clonotype has a count of ten or more. The CDR3 nucleotides are TGCAGTGCTAGGGTACTCCCCTACGAGCAGTACTTC. This gives the protein CSARVLPYEQYF. The chain has TRBV20-1 and TRBJ2-7; no reliable D call. V dropped 3 bases and J dropped 2 bases, with 8 bases sitting between them. Germline CDR1 is DFQATT and CDR2 is SNEGSKA (reference sequence). The CDR3 covers 12 residues.

This clonotype occurred many times. V usage is TRBV4-1 and J usage is TRBJ1-1, with a weak D call TRBD1 (5 bases). V was shortened by 0 bases and J by 4 bases, with 12 bases between the two germline ends. Germline loops: CDR1 MGHRA, CDR2 YSYEKL. The CDR3 totals 15 residues. CDR3 protein: CASSQDEAGPTEAFF. In DNA form, the CDR3 reads TGCGCCAGCAGCCAAGATGAGGCAGGGCCCACTGAAGCTTTCTTT.

CDR3 coding DNA: TGTGCCAGCAGGGACGGGGGGGTCCAAGAGACCCAGTACTTC. It encodes CASRDGGVQETQYF. The V and J genes are TRBV5-5 and TRBJ2-5; 8 nucleotides line up with TRBD2. The CDR3 has 14 amino acids. Germline CDR1 reads SGHKS; CDR2 reads YYEKEE (reference sequence). V lost 5 bases to trimming and J lost 1 base; unmatched junction nucleotides: 4.

This clonotype has at least ten counts. Written as DNA, the CDR3 is TGCAGTGCTAGAGATCCGGATCCTAGCGGGGTGCACTCCTACGAGCAGTACTTC. Protein product: CSARDPDPSGVHSYEQYF. V and J are TRBV20-1 and TRBJ2-7, with 9 bases identical to TRBD2. The junction had 12 bases not matched to a gene; V was cut back by 0 bases and J by 0 bases. Germline CDR1 and CDR2: DFQATT and SNEGSKA (reference sequence). This CDR3 comprises 18 residues.

This clonotype was recorded many times. The chain couples TRBV2 to TRBJ2-7; the match to TRBD2 covers 12 bases. The J segment lost 4 bases and the V segment lost 7 bases, leaving 8 bases of the junction unmatched. Germline CDR1 is SNHLY and CDR2 is FYNNEI. This CDR3 has 15 amino acids. Here the CDR3 DNA reads TGTGCCAGCATTCCGACTAGCGGGAGATCTTACGAGCAGTACTTC. Protein: CASIPTSGRSYEQYF.

This clonotype appeared once. The conserved final phenylalanine or tryptophan is absent from the CDR3, which likely points to a read error. The CDR3 DNA reads as TGTGCCAGTAGGGTTCAGGGCGTGAACACTGAAGCTTTCCTT. Amino acids: CASRVQGVNTEAFL. The rearrangement joins TRBV19 to TRBJ1-1, with D perhaps matching TRBD1 (5 bases). The CDR3 spans 14 residues. Looked up from germline, CDR1 is LNHDA and CDR2 is SQIVND (reference sequence). The V end was cut by 6 bases, the J end by 0 bases, with 11 bases between.

This clonotype turned up a few times. The V gene is TRBV4-1, the J gene TRBJ1-3, with no clear D. This CDR3 comprises 13 residues. The V and J ends lost 1 base and 0 bases respectively, with 1 base between them. Germline values: CDR1 MGHRA, CDR2 YSYEKL. CDR3 sequence: CASSQVSGNTIYF. The CDR3 region has the DNA TGCGCCAGCAGCCAAGTCTCTGGAAACACCATATATTTT.

This rearrangement joins TRBV6-1 to TRBJ2-2; 7 nucleotides agree with TRBD2. J was trimmed by 1 base and V by 10 bases; bases with no gene match: 15. Germline-derived CDR1 and CDR2 are MNHNS and SASEGT. The CDR3 has 17 residues. CDR3 in DNA: TGTGCCACCACGACCCCTGCGGGAGTTCTGAACACCGGGGAGCTGTTTTTT. This encodes CATTTPAGVLNTGELFF.

V usage is TRBV9 and J usage is TRBJ2-2; unclear D gene. The CDR3 is 14 amino acids. The V gene's germline CDR1 is SGDLS and CDR2 YYNGEE. Trimming shortened V by 0 bases and J by 5 bases, and 8 bases separated the two germline ends. In DNA, the CDR3 is TGTGCCAGCAGCGTAGCCTATTGGACCGGGGAGCTGTTTTTT. Protein product: CASSVAYWTGELFF.

This clonotype was detected ten times or more. This chain uses TRBV19 with TRBJ2-1; D not certain. The germline V gene has CDR1 LNHDA and CDR2 SQIVND (reference sequence). Trimming left V 5 bases short and J 7 bases short, with 12 bases between. The CDR3 sequence is 13 residues long. The CDR3 here is CASSSNSLNEQFF. CDR3 DNA: TGTGCCAGTAGTTCTAATAGCTTGAATGAGCAGTTCTTC.

In this sample, this clonotype turned up a few times. The genes are TRBV6-1 and TRBJ2-2, with 7 bases identical to TRBD1. Germline V CDR1 and CDR2: MNHNS, SASEGT. This CDR3 has 14 amino acids. The trim removed 8 bases at V and 0 bases at J, leaving 3 bases unmatched. CDR3 sequence reads: CASGQVANTGELFF. CDR3 nucleotide sequence: TGTGCCAGCGGACAGGTGGCGAACACCGGGGAGCTGTTTTTT.

This clonotype has just one count. This may stem from a read error, because a much larger clone lies one nucleotide away. V gene TRBV12-3 or TRBV12-4 combines with J gene TRBJ1-4; the match to TRBD1 covers 9 bases. The CDR3 is 16 residues long. The CDR3 region is CASSFGLGQGGEKPFF. The CDR3 DNA is TGTGCCAGCAGTTTTGGGTTGGGACAGGGAGGTGAAAAACCGTTTTTT.

The J gene is TRBJ2-1, the V gene TRBV27; unclear D gene. The V gene's germline CDR1 is MNHEY and CDR2 SMNVEV (reference sequence). V was pared by 0 bases and J by 0 bases, with 6 bases between. This CDR3 is built from 15 residues. The CDR3 bases are TGTGCCAGCAGTTTATCCTCTAGCTCCTACAATGAGCAGTTCTTC. Its translation: CASSLSSSSYNEQFF.

The chain has TRBV30 and TRBJ2-7; 7 bases align to TRBD1. The CDR3 is 14 amino acids. V gave up 2 bases and J gave up 0 bases; unmatched junction bases: 4. CDR1 is GTSNPN, CDR2 SVGIG, per germline (reference sequence). CDR3 loop: CAWSTGTVSYEQYF. DNA of the CDR3: TGTGCCTGGAGTACCGGGACAGTCTCCTACGAGCAGTACTTC.

V is TRBV6-5 and J is TRBJ2-2; no clear D. This CDR3 contains 16 residues. Germline values: CDR1 MNHEY, CDR2 SVGAGI. The ends were cut back, 1 base at V and 1 base at J, with 10 bases in the middle. DNA of the CDR3: TGTGCCAGCAGTTACTTTGCCCCAGAGAACACCGGGGAGCTGTTTTTT. Its translation: CASSYFAPENTGELFF.

About this clonotype itself: A much larger clone lies one base from this, so it may be a read error. The CDR3 spells CVWSRPGPDYGYTF. The CDR3 nucleotides are TGTGTCTGGAGTCGACCGGGACCCGACTATGGCTACACCTTC. This sequence joins TRBV30 and TRBJ1-2; possible D gene TRBD1, 5 bases. CDR3 length: 14 residues. CDR1 GTSNPN and CDR2 SVGIG come from the germline V gene (reference sequence).

This clonotype was counted a few times. CDR3 in amino acids: CASSLDGGRSSYEQYF. The CDR3 region has the DNA TGTGCCAGCAGCTTAGACGGGGGGAGATCCTCCTACGAGCAGTACTTC. V and J are TRBV7-9 and TRBJ2-7; 7 nucleotides line up with TRBD2. With 1 base clipped from V and 0 bases from J, the junction kept 6 bases outside the gene matches. The CDR3 has 16 residues. Germline CDR1 reads SEHNR; CDR2 reads FQNEAQ (reference sequence).